A selection of T cell receptor beta chains follows, all from one sample in a study of cytomegalovirus exposure and HLA in healthy donors. Here immunoSEQ multiplex PCR was the method, and the copy in TCRdb shows in-frame clones only, minus some. The top ten hold approximately 7% of the sample, which has roughly 160,000 clones, roughly 80% seen once. Sequenced: PBMCs. The source of these receptors is a woman aged 25 to 39 in good health and CMV-seropositive. The CDR3 runs from the conserved cysteine through the conserved F or W.

CDR3	V
CASSQSTGELFF	TRBV5-1
CASSKDGTGSQVF	TRBV19
CASSSTGRATEAFF	TRBV6-6
CASSSNSQETQYF	TRBV5-4
CASRGRAGAHEQYF	TRBV2
CASSSLAGQGARFTEAFF	TRBV11-2
CASSHAFFGQGAHGGGYTF	TRBV4-2
CAWSVLGGVGTNEKLFF	TRBV30
CATGPGTGGRLFF	TRBV10-3
CASSGDSETQYF	TRBV9
CASSFATGYHYEQYF	TRBV5-6
CASSSGSAGGTEAFF	TRBV19
CASSSGGVATEAFF	TRBV18
CASGLVLRGGAADEQFF	TRBV12-5
CASSFRRGFYEQYF	TRBV28
CASSPGQASNQPQHF	TRBV11-2
CASSRGDNYGYTF	TRBV28
CASSLFGTLSYEQYF	TRBV27
CASSSGRETQYF	TRBV9
CASSVKGQGPNNSPLHF	TRBV9
CASSLDPQTGSSYNSPLHF	TRBV4-3
CASSTRQGGSSPLHF	TRBV19
CASSNGTGHYKFYGYTF	TRBV21-1
CSAQTGGEEKLFF	TRBV29-1
CASSLWYGDEQYF	TRBV27
CASSPWNTGELFF	TRBV5-4
CASSPLPGSGEKLFF	TRBV5-1
CASSGIGETQYF	TRBV5-4
CASSLDRSSYEQYF	TRBV5-4
CAWSVQGQGRTEAFF	TRBV30
CASSPTGNQETQYF	TRBV7-3
CASSSQQGAGEQYF	TRBV5-4
CASRKQVNQPQHF	TRBV6-5
CSARTEPSDTQYF	TRBV29-1
CASSLGLPDTGELFF	TRBV9
CASSRTGDEQYF	TRBV2
CASSLPGQGQPQHF	TRBV5-1
CASSAQINYGYTF	TRBV2
CAWSLGQGAFQPQHF	TRBV30
CASSIIAGGADTQYF	TRBV19
CASSPGVYSGNTIYF	TRBV11-3
CASSLNRGKSGANVLTF	TRBV5-6
CASSLRPPGQGTDGYTF	TRBV7-2
CASSLTGFMNTEAFF	TRBV7-3
CASSPGAPGLKNTEAFF	TRBV5-4
CASSVAGARGNEKLFF	TRBV9
CASSSPGTDTQYF	TRBV5-5
CASSSDPGTREQPQHF	TRBV21-1
CASSYSEGVPQHF	TRBV6-5
CASSSGQGDSYGYTF	TRBV5-1
CASSGGQGASGPDEQYF	TRBV25-1
CASSPHSQNTEAFF	TRBV9
CASSILAQDNTEAFF	TRBV19
CASSLVRSDYGYTF	TRBV7-2
CASSWDRGSSGYTF	TRBV27